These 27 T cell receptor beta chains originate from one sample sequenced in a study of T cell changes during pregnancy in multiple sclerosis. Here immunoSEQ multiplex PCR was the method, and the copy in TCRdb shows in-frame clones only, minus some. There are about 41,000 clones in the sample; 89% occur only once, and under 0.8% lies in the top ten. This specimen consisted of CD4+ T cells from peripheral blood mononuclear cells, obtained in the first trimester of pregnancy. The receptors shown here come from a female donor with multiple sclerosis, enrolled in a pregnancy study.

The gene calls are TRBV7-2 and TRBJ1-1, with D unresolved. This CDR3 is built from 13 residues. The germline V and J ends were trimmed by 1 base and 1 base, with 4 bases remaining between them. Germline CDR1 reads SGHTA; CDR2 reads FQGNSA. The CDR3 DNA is TGTGCCAGCAGCTTAGGGGCGAACACTGAAGCTTTCTTT. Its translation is CASSLGANTEAFF.

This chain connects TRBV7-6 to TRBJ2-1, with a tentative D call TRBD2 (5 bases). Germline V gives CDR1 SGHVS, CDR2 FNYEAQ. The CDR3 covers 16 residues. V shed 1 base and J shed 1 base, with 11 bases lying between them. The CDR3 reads CASSLETRVSYNEQFF. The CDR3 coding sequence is TGTGCCAGCAGCTTAGAAACTAGGGTATCCTACAATGAGCAGTTCTTC.

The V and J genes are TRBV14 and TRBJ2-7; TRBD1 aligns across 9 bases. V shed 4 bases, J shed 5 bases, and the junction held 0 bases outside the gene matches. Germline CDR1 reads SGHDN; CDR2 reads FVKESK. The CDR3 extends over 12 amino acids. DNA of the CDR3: TGTGCCAGCAGCCGGGACAGGGACGAGCAGTACTTC. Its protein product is CASSRDRDEQYF.

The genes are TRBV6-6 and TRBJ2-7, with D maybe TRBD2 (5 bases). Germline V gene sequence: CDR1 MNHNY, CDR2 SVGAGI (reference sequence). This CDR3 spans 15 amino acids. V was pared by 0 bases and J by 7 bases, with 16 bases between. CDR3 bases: TGTGCCAGCAGTTACTCACCAGGTGCGGGTGGGGAGCAGTACTTC. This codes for CASSYSPGAGGEQYF.

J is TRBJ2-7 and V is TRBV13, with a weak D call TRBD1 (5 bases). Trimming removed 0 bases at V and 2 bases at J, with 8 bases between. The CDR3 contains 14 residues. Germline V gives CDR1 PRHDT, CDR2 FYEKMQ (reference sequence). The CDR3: CASSLGTVTYEQYF. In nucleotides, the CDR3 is TGTGCCAGCAGCTTAGGGACAGTGACCTACGAGCAGTACTTC.

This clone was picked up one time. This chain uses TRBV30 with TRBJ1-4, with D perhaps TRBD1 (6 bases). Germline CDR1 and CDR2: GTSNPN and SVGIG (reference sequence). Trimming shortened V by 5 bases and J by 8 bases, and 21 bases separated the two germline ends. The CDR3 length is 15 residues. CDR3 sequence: CAWGQGMQGPEKLFF. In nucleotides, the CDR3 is TGTGCCTGGGGCCAGGGAATGCAGGGGCCAGAAAAACTGTTTTTT.

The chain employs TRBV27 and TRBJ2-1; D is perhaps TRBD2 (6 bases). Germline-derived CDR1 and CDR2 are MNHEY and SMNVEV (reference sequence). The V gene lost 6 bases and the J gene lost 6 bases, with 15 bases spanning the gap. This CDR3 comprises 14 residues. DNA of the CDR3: TGTGCCAGCAGCTTCCGACTAGAGGGCAATGAGCAGTTCTTC. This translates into CASSFRLEGNEQFF.

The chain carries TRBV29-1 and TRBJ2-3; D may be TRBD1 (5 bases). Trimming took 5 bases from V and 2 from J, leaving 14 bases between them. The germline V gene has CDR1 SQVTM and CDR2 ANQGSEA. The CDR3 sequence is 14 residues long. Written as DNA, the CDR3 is TGCAGCGTTATGTCAGGGATGGTCACAGATACGCAGTATTTT. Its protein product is CSVMSGMVTDTQYF.

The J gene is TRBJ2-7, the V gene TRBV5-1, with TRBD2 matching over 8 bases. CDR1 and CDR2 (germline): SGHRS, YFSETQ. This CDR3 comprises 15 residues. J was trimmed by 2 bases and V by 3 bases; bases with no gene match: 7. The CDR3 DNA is TGCGCCAGCAGCTCTGCCGGGACTAGAACCTACGAGCAGTACTTC. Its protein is CASSSAGTRTYEQYF.

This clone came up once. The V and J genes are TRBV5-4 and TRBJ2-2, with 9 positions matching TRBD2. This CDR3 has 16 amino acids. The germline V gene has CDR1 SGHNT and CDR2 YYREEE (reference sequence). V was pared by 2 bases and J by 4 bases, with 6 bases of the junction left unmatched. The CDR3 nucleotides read TGTGCCAGCAGCTTAGTTGCGGGAGGGGGCACCGGGGAGCTGTTTTTT. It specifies CASSLVAGGGTGELFF.

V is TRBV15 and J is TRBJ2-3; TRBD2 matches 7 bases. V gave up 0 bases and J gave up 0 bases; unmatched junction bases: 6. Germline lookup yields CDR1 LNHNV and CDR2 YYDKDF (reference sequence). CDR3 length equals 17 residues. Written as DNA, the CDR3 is TGTGCCACCAGCAGAGATTTACTAGCGCTTAGCACAGATACGCAGTATTTT. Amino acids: CATSRDLLALSTDTQYF.

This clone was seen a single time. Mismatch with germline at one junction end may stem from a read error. CDR3 nucleotides: TGTGCCAGCACCTTAACGGGAGAGACCCAGTACTTC. Its protein is CASTLTGETQYF. This chain links TRBV11-1 with TRBJ2-5, with D unclear. The CDR3 is 12 amino acids. CDR1 is SGHAT and CDR2 is FQDESV in the germline V gene (reference sequence).

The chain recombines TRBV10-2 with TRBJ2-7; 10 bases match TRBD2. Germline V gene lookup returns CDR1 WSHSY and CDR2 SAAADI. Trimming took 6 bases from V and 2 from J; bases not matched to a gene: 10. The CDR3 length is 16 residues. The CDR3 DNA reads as TGCGCCAGCAGGAGCCTAGCGGGAGTAGACGCCTACGAGCAGTACTTC. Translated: CASRSLAGVDAYEQYF.

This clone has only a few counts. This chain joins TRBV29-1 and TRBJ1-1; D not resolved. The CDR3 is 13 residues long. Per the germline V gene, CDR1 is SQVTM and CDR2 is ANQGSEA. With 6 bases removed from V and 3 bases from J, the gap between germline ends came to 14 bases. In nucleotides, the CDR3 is TGCAGCGTGATACGCTCTAGCTACACTGAAGCTTTCTTT. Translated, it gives CSVIRSSYTEAFF.

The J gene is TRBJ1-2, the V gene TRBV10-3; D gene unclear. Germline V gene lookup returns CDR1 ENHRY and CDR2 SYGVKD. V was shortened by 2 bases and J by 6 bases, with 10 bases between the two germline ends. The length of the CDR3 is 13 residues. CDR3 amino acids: CAISEAPNDGYTF. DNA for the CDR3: TGTGCCATCAGTGAGGCGCCCAATGATGGCTACACCTTC.

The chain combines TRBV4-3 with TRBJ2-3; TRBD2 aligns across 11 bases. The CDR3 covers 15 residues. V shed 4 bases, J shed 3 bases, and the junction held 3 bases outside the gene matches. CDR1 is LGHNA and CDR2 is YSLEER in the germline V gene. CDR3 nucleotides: TGCGCCAGCAGCCTAGCGGGAGGGCCAACAGATACGCAGTATTTT. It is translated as CASSLAGGPTDTQYF.

CDR3 nucleotide sequence: TGTGCCTGGAGTAGCGGGAGGACGGACGAGCAGTACTTC. Its protein is CAWSSGRTDEQYF. The chain carries TRBV30 and TRBJ2-7, with 9 positions matching TRBD2. The ends lost 2 bases at V and 5 bases at J; junction bases unmatched: 4. Germline V CDR1 and CDR2: GTSNPN, SVGIG (reference sequence). The CDR3 totals 13 residues.

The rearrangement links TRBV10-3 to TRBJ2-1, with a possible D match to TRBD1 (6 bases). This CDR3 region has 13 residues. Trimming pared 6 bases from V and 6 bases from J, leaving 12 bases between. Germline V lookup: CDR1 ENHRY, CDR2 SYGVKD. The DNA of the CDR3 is TGTGCCATCAGGCAGGGGCCGGGCAATGAGCAGTTCTTC. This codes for CAIRQGPGNEQFF.

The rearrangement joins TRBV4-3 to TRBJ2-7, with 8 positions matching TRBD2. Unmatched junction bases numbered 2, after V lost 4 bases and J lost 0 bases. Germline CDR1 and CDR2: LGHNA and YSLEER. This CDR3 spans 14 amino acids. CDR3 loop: CASSPGTSSYEQYF. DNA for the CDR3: TGCGCCAGCAGCCCCGGGACTAGCTCCTACGAGCAGTACTTC.

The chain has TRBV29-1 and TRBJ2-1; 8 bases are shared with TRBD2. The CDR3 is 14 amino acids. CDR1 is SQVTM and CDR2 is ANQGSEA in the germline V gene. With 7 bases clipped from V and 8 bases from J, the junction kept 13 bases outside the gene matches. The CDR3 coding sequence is TGCAGCGCCGCCGGGACTAGAGAAGCCGATGAGCAGTTCTTC. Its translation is CSAAGTREADEQFF.

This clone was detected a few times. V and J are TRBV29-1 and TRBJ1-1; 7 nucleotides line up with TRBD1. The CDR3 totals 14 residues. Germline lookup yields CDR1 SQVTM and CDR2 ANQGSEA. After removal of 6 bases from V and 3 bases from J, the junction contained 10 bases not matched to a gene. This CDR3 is CSVVETGWDTEAFF. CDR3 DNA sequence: TGCAGCGTGGTTGAGACAGGGTGGGACACTGAAGCTTTCTTT.

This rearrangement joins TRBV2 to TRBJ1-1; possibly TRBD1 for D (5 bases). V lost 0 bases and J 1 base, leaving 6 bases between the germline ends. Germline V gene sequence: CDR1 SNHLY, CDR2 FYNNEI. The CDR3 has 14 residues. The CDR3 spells CASSEAGGNTEAFF. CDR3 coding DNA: TGTGCCAGCAGTGAAGCCGGGGGGAACACTGAAGCTTTCTTT.

The CDR3 sequence is CSVAPGGDYEQYF. DNA of the CDR3: TGCAGCGTTGCCCCCGGGGGTGACTACGAGCAGTACTTC. This rearrangement joins TRBV29-1 to TRBJ2-7, with TRBD2 as a possible D gene (6 bases). This CDR3 spans 13 amino acids. The germline V gene encodes CDR1 SQVTM and CDR2 ANQGSEA. V lost 4 bases and J lost 3, with 13 bases in between.

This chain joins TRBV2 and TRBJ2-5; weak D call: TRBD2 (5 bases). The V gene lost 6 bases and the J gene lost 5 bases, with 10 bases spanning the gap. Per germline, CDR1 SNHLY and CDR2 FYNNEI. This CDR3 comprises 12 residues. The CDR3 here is CASRLVAETQYF. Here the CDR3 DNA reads TGTGCCAGCAGACTAGTAGCGGAGACCCAGTACTTC.

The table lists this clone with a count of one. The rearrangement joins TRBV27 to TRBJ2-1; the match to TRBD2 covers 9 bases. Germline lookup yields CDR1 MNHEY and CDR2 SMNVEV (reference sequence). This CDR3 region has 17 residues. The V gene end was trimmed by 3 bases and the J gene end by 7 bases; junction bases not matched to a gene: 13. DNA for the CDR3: TGTGCCAGCAGTTTGAACGGGGCGGGAGGGCCCAAAAATGAGCAGTTCTTC. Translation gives CASSLNGAGGPKNEQFF.

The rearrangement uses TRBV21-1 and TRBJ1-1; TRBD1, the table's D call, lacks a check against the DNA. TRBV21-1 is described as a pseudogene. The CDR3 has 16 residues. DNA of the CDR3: TGTGCCAGTCCTCTGGCCGAACTCAGGGGGGTAACTGAAGCTTTCTTT. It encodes CASPLAELRGVTEAFF.

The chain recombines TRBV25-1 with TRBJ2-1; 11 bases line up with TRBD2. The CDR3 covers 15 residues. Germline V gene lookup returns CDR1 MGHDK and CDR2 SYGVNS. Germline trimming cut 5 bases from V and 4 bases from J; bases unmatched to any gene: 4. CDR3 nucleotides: TGTGCCAGCAGTCCTAGCGGGGGGAAGTACAATGAGCAGTTCTTC. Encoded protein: CASSPSGGKYNEQFF.